This TCR beta chain was retrieved from a study of cytomegalovirus exposure and HLA in healthy donors. General study points: Specificity for CMV antigens was confirmed in vitro for a few of the CMV-associated chains. CMV serostatus was the only immune exposure information that was available. TCR beta sequences numbering 15,000 to 20,000 were associated with HLA alleles at 0.05 false discovery rate in a later analysis.

As to this clone: What it binds is not known.

Deletions cut 3 bases from V and 0 bases from J, with 19 bases between. Per the germline V gene, CDR1 is SEHNR and CDR2 is FQNEAQ (reference sequence). The CDR3 spans 18 residues. The PCR employed 60 Vbeta primers together with 13 Jbeta primers. Assay: immunoSEQ multiplex PCR; the TCRdb copy retains only in-frame clones and omits some. The sample has 85,000 to 100,000 clones, about nine tenths seen once; the top ten hold approximately 10%. The sequencing sample was made of PBMCs. J is TRBJ2-3 and V is TRBV7-9; D may be TRBD2 (6 bases). The receptor was isolated from a young man in good health and CMV-seropositive. CDR3 protein: CASSFVPGSHTSTDTQYF. The DNA for the CDR3 is TGTGCCAGCAGCTTCGTTCCCGGGAGCCATACTAGCACAGATACGCAGTATTTT.